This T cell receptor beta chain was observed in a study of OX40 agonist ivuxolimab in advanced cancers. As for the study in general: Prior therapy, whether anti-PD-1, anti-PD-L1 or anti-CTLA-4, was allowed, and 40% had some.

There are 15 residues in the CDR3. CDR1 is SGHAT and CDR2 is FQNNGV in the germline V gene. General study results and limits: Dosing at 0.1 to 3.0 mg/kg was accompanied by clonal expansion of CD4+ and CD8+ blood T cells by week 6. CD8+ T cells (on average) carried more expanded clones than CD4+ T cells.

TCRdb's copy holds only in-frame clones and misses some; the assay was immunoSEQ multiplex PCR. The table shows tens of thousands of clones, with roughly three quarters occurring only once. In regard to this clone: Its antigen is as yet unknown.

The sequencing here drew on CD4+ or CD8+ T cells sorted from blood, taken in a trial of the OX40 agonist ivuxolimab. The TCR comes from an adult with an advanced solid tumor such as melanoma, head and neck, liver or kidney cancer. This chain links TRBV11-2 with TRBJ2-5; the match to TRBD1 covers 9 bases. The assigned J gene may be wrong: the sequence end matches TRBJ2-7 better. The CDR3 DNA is TGTGCCAGCAGCTTAGTAACAGGGGGCACATCCGAGCAGTACTTC. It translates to CASSLVTGGTSEQYF.